Listed below are T cell receptor beta chains from one sample, sequenced in a study of T-cell reconstitution after alpha-beta-depleted transplantation in children. A single record per CDR3 protein comes from TCRdb applying MiXCR to the PCR reads. The sample has around 94,000 distinct CDR3 sequences, 6% to 9% seen once. The sample here was PBMCs, taken before TCRalphabeta/CD19-depleted stem cell transplant. These receptors originate from a boy younger than 10 with acute lymphoblastic leukemia, due to receive a stem cell transplant. The CDR3 runs from the conserved cysteine through the conserved F or W. The order of the fields is J gene, V gene, clone size, D gene, CDR3 DNA, CDR3 protein. D genes are given only for firm matches. Where a row states a size, it is once, few, many or the class of an expanded clone; other rows omit it.

TRBJ1-5 TRBV29-1 many TRBD1 TGCAGCGTTGTACAGGGGGATAGCAATCAGCCCCAGCATTTT CSVVQGDSNQPQHF
TRBJ2-7 TRBV15 NA NA TGTGCCACCAGCAGAGATAATTACTACGAGCAGTACTTC CATSRDNYYEQYF
TRBJ1-6 TRBV6-1 many NA TGTGCCAGCAGTGAAGCTGAGGATTGGAGGTCACCCCTCCACTTT CASSEAEDWRSPLHF
TRBJ2-7 TRBV20-1 many NA TGCAGTGTCAGGGCCGGAACCTACGAGCAGTACTTC CSVRAGTYEQYF
TRBJ2-7 TRBV27 few TRBD2 TGTGCCAGCAGTCCCGCGGCTAGCGGGGGGGCCGGGGAGCAGTACTTC CASSPAASGGAGEQYF
TRBJ2-7 TRBV10-3 many TRBD2 TGTGCCATCAGGACTAGCGGTTCCTACGAGCAGTACTTC CAIRTSGSYEQYF
TRBJ1-1 TRBV4-1 NA NA TGCGCCAGCAGCCAAGGGCTTTTTGGGGGGCTCACCGGGGTGAACACTGAAGCTTTCTTT CASSQGLFGGLTGVNTEAFF
TRBJ1-1 TRBV12-3/TRBV12-4 many NA TGTGCCAGCAGTGAGGGGGGCCAAGCTTTCTTT CASSEGGQAFF
TRBJ2-1 TRBV5-6 many NA TGTGCCAGCAGCTTCCCTGCGGTTTCCGAGCAGTTCTTC CASSFPAVSEQFF
TRBJ1-2 TRBV7-8 few NA TGTGCCAGCAGCGTCCAGAGGGGGGTCTATGGCTACACCTTC CASSVQRGVYGYTF
TRBJ1-1 TRBV18 many NA TGTGCCAGCTCACCAACTGAGGGAACTGAAGCTTTCTTT CASSPTEGTEAFF
TRBJ1-1 TRBV24-1 many NA TGTGCCACCAGTGATGCCAGGGGCGACACTGAAGCTTTCTTT CATSDARGDTEAFF
TRBJ2-7 TRBV28 few TRBD1 TGTGCCAGCAGTTTAGGGACAGGAGCCTCCTACGAGCAGTACTTC CASSLGTGASYEQYF
TRBJ1-3 TRBV5-1 NA NA TGCGCCAGCAGCCCAAGACAGTGGGGGTATTCCACGAACACCATATATTTT CASSPRQWGYSTNTIYF
TRBJ2-2 TRBV7-2 many NA TGTGCCAGCAGCTCTGTCTACCCGAACACCGGGGAGCTGTTTTTT CASSSVYPNTGELFF
TRBJ2-7 TRBV27 few NA TGTGCCAGCAGTTTAGTTGGAGGGGGCGACCCCTACGAGCAGTACTTC CASSLVGGGDPYEQYF
TRBJ2-3 TRBV6-4 NA TRBD2 TGTGCCAGCAGTGACCAAGCGGGGGCCACAGATACGCAGTATTTT CASSDQAGATDTQYF
TRBJ1-4 TRBV6-1 many NA TGTGCCAGCGGCAGGGCCGGCGAAAAACTGTTTTTT CASGRAGEKLFF
TRBJ1-1 TRBV29-1 NA TRBD1 TGCAGCGTTGAACTCCGGGACAGGGGGCAGAACACTGAAGCTTTCTTT CSVELRDRGQNTEAFF
TRBJ2-5 TRBV24-1 many NA TGTGCCACCAGTGATGGACCCGGAGAGACCCAGTACTTC CATSDGPGETQYF